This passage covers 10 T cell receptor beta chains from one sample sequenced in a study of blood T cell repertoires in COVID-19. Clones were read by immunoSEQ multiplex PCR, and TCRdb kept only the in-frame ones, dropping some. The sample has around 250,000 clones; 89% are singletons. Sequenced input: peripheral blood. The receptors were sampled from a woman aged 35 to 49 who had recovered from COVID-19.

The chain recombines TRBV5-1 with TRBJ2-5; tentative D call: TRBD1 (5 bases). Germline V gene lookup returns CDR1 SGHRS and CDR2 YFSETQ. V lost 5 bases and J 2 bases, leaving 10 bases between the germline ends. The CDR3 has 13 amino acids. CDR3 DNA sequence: TGCGCCAGCAGTAGACAGCTTCAAGAGACCCAGTACTTC. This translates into CASSRQLQETQYF.

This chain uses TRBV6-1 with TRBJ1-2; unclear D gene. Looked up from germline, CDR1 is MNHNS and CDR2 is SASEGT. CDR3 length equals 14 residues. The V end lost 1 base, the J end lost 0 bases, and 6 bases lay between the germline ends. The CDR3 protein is CASSEEVANYGYTF. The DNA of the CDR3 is TGTGCCAGCAGTGAAGAAGTAGCTAACTATGGCTACACCTTC.

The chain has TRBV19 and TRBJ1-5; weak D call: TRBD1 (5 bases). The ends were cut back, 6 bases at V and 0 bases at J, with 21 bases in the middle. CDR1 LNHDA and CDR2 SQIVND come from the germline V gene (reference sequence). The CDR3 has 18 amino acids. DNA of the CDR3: TGTGCCAGTAGCCCTGGCCTGCCGGGACTTTATAGCAATCAGCCCCAGCATTTT. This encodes CASSPGLPGLYSNQPQHF.

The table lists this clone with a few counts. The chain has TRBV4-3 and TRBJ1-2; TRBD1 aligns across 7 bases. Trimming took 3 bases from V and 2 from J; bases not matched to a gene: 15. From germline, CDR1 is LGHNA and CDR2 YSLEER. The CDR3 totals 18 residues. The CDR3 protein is CASSQYLQGTDLNYGYTF. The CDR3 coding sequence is TGCGCCAGCAGCCAGTACCTACAGGGGACCGACTTAAACTATGGCTACACCTTC.

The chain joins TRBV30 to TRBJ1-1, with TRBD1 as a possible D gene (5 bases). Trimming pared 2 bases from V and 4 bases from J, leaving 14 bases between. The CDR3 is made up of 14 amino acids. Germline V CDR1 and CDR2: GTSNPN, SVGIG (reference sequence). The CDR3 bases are TGTGCCTGGAGTACGTTGGGGGGGACCACTGAAGCTTTCTTT. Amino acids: CAWSTLGGTTEAFF.

The CDR3: CAISQLAGAVTDTQYF. The CDR3, as DNA: TGTGCCATCAGCCAACTAGCGGGGGCCGTCACAGATACGCAGTATTTT. J is TRBJ2-3 and V is TRBV10-3; TRBD2 matches 11 bases. CDR3 length equals 16 residues. V dropped 6 bases and J dropped 2; count of bases not matched to a gene: 7. Germline V gene lookup returns CDR1 ENHRY and CDR2 SYGVKD.

This chain's CDR3 is CASSYSTGNSFGYTF. Here the CDR3 DNA reads TGTGCCAGCAGTTACTCGACAGGGAATTCGTTCGGCTACACCTTC. The rearrangement uses TRBV6-5 and TRBJ1-2, with 7 positions matching TRBD1. Germline CDR1 and CDR2: MNHEY and SVGAGI. This CDR3 has 15 residues. V gave up 0 bases and J gave up 8 bases; unmatched junction bases: 9.

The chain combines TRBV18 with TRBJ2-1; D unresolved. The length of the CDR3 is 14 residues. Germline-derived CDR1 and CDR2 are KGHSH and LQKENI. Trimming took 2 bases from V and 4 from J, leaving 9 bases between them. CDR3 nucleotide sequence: TGTGCCAGCTCACCAGACCCCAGGTACAATGAGCAGTTCTTC. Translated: CASSPDPRYNEQFF. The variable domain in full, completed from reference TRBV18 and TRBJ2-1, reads NAGVMQNPRHLVRRRGQEARLRCSPMKGHSHVYWYRQLPEEGLKFMVYLQKENIIDESGMPKERFSAEFPKEGPSILRIQQVVRGDSAAYFCASSPDPRYNEQFFGPGTRLTVL.

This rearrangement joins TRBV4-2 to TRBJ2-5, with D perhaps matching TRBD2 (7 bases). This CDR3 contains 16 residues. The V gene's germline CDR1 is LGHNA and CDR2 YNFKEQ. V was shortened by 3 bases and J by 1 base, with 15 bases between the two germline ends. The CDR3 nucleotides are TGTGCCAGCAGCCAGGGGGAGGGGGTCCCCCAAGAGACCCAGTACTTC. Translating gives CASSQGEGVPQETQYF.

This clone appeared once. The CDR3 bases are TGTGCCTGGAGTGTGATAGCAGGGGGCACCGGGGAGCTGTTTTTT. Translation gives CAWSVIAGGTGELFF. This chain uses TRBV30 with TRBJ2-2; 7 nucleotides line up with TRBD1. The CDR3 has 15 amino acids. With 0 bases clipped from V and 4 bases from J, the junction kept 5 bases outside the gene matches. The germline gives CDR1 GTSNPN, CDR2 SVGIG (reference sequence).